This TCR beta chain was found in a study of CD8+CD57+ T cells in acquired aplastic anemia. On the study more broadly: Sorted cells (CD4+ and CD8+) yielded DNA amounts that averaged approximately 3.2 ug. Study outcomes and limitations: Any difference that existed in CD8+ Simpson's diversity between patients and controls was not significant.

The table lists this clonotype with many counts. Its target is not known. Genomic DNA was employed as the template in profiling TCR beta VDJ and CDR3. MiXCR was run by TCRdb on the reads, yielding one entry per CDR3 protein. The data hold around 200,000 distinct CDR3 sequences, with roughly half observed a single time. In germline, CDR1 is MNHNS, CDR2 SASEGT. The CDR3 is made up of 14 amino acids. The V gene lost 6 bases and the J gene lost 6 bases, with 17 bases spanning the gap. Those patients picked for sequencing had displayed CD8+CD57+ cell expansion on flow cytometry. The diagnosis in all patients was severe acquired aplastic anemia. Patients were therapy-naive when their blood was sampled.

The sample comprised sorted CD4+, CD8+, or CD8+CD57+ T cells (not recorded which) from PBMCs. The receptor was isolated from a human donor with aplastic anemia. This sequence joins TRBV6-1 and TRBJ1-1; a weak D match, TRBD1 (6 bases). The CDR3, as DNA: TGTGCCAGCAGCCGAGGGGGATTAGGACCTGAAGCTTTCTTT. It is translated as CASSRGGLGPEAFF.